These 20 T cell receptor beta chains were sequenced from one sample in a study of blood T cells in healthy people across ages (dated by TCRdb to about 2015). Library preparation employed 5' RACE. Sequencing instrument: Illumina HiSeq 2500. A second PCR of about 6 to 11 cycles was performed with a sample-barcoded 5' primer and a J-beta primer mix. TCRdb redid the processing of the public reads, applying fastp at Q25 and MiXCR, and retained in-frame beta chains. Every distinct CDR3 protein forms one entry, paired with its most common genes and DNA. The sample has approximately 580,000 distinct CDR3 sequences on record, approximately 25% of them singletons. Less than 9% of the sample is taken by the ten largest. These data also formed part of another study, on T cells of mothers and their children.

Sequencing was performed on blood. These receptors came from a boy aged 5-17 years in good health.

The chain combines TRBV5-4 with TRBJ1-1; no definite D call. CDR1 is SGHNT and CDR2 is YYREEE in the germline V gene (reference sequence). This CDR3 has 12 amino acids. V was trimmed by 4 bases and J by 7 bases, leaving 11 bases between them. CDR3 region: CASSMWGIEAFF. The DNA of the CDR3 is TGTGCCAGCAGCATGTGGGGAATTGAAGCTTTCTTT.

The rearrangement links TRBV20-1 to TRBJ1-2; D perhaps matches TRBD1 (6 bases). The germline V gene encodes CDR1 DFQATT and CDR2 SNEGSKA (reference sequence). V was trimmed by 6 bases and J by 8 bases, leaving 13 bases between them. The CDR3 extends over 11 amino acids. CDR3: CSAPKGVGYTF. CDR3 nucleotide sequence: TGCAGTGCCCCGAAGGGGGTAGGCTACACCTTC.

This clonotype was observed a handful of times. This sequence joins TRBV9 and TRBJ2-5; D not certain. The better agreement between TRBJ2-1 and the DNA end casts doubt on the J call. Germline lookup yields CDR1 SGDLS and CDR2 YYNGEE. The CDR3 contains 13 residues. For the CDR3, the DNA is TGTGCCAGCAGCGTAGATGGGCGGAATGAGCAGTTCTTC. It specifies CASSVDGRNEQFF.

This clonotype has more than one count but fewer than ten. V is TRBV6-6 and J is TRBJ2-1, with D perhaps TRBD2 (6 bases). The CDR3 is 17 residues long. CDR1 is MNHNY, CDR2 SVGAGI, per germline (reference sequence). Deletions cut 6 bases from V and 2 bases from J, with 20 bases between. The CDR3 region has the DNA TGTGCCAGCAGACGGAGGGGCACTGACCCAACCTACAATGAGCAGTTCTTC. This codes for CASRRRGTDPTYNEQFF.

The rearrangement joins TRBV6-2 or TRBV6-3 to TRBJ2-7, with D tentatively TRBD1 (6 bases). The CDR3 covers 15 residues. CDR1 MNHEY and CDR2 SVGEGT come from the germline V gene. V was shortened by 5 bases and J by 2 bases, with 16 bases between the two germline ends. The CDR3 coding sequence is TGTGCCAGCAGTGACGGGACACGGGGACCCTACGAGCAGTACTTC. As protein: CASSDGTRGPYEQYF.

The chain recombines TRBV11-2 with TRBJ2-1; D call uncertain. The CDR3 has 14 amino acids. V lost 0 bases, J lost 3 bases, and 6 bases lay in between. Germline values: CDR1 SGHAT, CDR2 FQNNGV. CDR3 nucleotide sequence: TGTGCCAGCAGCTTAGATGGGAACTACAATGAGCAGTTCTTC. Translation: CASSLDGNYNEQFF. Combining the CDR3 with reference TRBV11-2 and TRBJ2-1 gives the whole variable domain EAGVAQSPRYKIIEKRQSVAFWCNPISGHATLYWYQQILGQGPKLLIQFQNNGVVDDSQLPKDRFSAERLKGVDSTLKIQPAKLEDSAVYLCASSLDGNYNEQFFGPGTRLTVL.

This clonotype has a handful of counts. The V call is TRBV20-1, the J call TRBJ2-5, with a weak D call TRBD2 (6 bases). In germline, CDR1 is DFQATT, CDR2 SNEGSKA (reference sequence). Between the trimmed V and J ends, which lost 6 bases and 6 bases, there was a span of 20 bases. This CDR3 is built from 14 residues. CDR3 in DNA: TGCAGTGCCCGATTGGGAGGCTCAGGGAAGACCCAGTACTTC. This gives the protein CSARLGGSGKTQYF.

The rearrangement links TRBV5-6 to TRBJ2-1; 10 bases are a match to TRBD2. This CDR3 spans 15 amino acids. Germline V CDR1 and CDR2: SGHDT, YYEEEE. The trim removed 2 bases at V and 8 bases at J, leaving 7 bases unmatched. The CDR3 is CASSFASGGGHEQFF. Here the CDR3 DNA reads TGTGCCAGCAGCTTTGCTAGCGGGGGAGGTCATGAGCAGTTCTTC.

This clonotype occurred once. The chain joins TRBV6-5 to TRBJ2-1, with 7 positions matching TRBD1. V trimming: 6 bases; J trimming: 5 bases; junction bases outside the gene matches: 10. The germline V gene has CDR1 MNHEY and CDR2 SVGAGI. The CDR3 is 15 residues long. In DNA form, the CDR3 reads TGTGCCAGCAGCTTACAGGGGATGAAAAACAATGAGCAGTTCTTC. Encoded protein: CASSLQGMKNNEQFF.

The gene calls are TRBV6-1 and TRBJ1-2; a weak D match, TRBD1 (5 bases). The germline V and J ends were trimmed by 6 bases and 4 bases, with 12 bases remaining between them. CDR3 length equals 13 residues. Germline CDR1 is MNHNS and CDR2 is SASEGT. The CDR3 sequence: CASRVQDPYGYTF. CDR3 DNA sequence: TGTGCCAGCAGAGTACAGGATCCCTATGGCTACACCTTC.

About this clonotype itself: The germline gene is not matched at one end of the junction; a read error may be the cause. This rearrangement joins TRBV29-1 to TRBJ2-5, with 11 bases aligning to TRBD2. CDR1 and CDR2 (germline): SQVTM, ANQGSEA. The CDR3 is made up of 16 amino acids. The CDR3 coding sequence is TGCGGCGTTGCTTCCCTAGCGGGAGGAGTGGTCGGGACCCAGTACTTC. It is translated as CGVASLAGGVVGTQYF.

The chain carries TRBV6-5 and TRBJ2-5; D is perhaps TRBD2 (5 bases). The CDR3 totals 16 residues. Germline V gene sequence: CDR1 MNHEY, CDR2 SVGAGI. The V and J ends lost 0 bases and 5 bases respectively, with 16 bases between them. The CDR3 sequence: CASSYSRLAPSETQYF. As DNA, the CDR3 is TGTGCCAGCAGTTACTCGAGGCTGGCGCCTAGCGAGACCCAGTACTTC.

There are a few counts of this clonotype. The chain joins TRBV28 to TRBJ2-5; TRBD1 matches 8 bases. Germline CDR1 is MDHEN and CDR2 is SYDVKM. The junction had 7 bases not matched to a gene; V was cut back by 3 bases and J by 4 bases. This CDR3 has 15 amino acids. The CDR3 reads CASSFRLTGAETQYF. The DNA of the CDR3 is TGTGCCAGCAGTTTTCGCCTGACAGGGGCAGAGACCCAGTACTTC.

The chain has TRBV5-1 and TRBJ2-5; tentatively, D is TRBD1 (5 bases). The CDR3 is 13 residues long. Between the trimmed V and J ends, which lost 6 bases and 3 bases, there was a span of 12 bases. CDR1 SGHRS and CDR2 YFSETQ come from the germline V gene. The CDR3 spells CASTRTREETQYF. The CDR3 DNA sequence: TGCGCCAGCACCCGGACCAGGGAAGAGACCCAGTACTTC.

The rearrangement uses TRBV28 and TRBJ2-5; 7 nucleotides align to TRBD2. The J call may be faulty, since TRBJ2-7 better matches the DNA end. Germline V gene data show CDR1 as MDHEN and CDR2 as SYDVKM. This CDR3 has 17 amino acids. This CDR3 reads CASSTRAVAGVSYEQYF. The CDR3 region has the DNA TGTGCCAGCAGTACGAGGGCTGTGGCGGGGGTGTCCTACGAGCAGTACTTC.

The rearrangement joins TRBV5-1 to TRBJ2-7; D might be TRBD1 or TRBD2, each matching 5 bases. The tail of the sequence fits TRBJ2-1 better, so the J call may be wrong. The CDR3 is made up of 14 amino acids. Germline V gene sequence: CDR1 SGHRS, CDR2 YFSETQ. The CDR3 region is CASSSAPGPNEQFF. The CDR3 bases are TGCGCCAGCAGCTCTGCCCCGGGGCCCAATGAGCAGTTCTTC.

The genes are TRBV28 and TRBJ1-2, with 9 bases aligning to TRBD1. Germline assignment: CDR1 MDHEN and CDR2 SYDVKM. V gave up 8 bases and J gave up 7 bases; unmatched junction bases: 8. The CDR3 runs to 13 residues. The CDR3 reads CASVRDRVSGYTF. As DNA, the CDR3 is TGTGCCAGCGTCCGGGACAGGGTTTCTGGCTACACCTTC.

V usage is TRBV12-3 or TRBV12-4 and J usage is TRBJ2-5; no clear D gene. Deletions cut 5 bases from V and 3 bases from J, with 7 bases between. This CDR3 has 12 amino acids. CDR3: CASSTLEETQYF. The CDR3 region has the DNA TGTGCCAGCAGTACTTTGGAAGAGACCCAGTACTTC.

The CDR3 loop reads CSAKSGSGTGELFF. In DNA form, the CDR3 reads TGCAGTGCTAAGTCTGGGAGTGGCACCGGGGAGCTGTTTTTT. This chain links TRBV20-1 with TRBJ2-2, with a possible D match to TRBD2 (5 bases). Germline V gene data show CDR1 as DFQATT and CDR2 as SNEGSKA (reference sequence). Trimming removed 4 bases at V and 4 bases at J, with 13 bases between. This CDR3 region has 14 residues.

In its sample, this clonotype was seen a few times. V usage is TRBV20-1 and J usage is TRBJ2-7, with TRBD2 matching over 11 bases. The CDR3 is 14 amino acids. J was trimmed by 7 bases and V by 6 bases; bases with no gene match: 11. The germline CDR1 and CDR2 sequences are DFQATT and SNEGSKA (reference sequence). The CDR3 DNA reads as TGCAGTGCGTATACTAGCGGGAGAACGGAGGAGCAGTACTTC. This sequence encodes CSAYTSGRTEEQYF.